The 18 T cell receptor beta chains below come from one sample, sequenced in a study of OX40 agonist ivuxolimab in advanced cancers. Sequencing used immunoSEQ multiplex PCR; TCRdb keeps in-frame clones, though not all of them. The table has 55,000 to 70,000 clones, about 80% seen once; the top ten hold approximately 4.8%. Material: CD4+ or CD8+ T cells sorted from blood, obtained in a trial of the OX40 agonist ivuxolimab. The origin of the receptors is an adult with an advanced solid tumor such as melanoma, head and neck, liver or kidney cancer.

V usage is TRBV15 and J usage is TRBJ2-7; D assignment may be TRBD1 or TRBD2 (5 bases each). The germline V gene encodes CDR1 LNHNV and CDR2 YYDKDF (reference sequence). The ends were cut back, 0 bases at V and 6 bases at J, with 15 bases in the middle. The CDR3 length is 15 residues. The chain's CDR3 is CATSRDSGTASEQYF. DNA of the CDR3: TGTGCCACCAGCAGAGATTCTGGGACGGCCTCCGAGCAGTACTTC.

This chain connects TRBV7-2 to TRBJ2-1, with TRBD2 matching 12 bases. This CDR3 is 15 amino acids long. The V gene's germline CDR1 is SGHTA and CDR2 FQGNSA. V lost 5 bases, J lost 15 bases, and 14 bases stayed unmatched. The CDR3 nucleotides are TGTGCCAGCAGCACCAGACTAGCGGGGGACATCAGGGGGTTCTTC. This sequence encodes CASSTRLAGDIRGFF.

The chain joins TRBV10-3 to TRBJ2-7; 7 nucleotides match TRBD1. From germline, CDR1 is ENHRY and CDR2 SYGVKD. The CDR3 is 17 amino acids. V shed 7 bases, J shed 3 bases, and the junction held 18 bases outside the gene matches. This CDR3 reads CAIKTTRGTEPFYEQYF. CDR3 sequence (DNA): TGTGCCATCAAAACGACGAGGGGGACAGAGCCCTTCTACGAGCAGTACTTC.

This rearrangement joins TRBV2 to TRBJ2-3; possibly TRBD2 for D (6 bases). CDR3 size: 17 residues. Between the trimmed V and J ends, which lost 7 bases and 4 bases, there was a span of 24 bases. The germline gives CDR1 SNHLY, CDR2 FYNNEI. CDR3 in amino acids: CASTPPGWYGRADTQYF. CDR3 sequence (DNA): TGTGCCAGCACGCCGCCGGGGTGGTACGGGAGAGCAGATACGCAGTATTTT.

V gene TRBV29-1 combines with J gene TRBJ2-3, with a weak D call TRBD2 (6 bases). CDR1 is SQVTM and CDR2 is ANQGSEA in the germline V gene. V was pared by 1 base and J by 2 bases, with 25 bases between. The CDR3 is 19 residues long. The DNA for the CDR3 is TGCAGCGTTGAAGGCTGGGACGGTCCGGGACTCCTTCACACAGATACGCAGTATTTT. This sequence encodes CSVEGWDGPGLLHTDTQYF.

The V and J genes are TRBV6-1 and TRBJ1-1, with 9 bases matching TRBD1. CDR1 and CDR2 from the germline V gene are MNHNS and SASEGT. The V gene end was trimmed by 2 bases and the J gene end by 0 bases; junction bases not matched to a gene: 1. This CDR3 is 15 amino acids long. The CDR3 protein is CASSERTGVNTEAFF. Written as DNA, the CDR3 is TGTGCCAGCAGTGAAAGGACAGGGGTGAACACTGAAGCTTTCTTT.

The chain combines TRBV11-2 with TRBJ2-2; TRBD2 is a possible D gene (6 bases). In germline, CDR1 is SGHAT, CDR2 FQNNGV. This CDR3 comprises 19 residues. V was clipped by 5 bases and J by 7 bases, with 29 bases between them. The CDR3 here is CASSPLGLRSLFRSGELFF. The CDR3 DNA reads TGTGCCAGCAGCCCCCTGGGACTCCGTTCCCTATTCCGGAGCGGGGAGCTGTTTTTT.

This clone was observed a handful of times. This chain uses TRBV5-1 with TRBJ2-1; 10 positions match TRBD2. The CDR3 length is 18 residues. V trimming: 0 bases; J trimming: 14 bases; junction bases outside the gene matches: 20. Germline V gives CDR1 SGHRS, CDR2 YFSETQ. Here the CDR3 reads CASSLGQRGPAGGPREFF. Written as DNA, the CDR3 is TGCGCCAGCAGCTTGGGGCAGAGGGGGCCAGCGGGAGGGCCGCGGGAGTTCTTC.

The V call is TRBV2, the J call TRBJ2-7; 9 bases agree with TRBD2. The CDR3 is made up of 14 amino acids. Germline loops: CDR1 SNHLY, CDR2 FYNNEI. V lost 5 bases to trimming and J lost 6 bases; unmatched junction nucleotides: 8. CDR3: CASSLIAGESEQYF. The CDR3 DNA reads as TGTGCCAGCAGTCTAATAGCGGGAGAGAGCGAGCAGTACTTC. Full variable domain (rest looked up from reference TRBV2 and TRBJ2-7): EPEVTQTPSHQVTQMGQEVILRCVPISNHLYFYWYRQILGQKVEFLVSFYNNEISEKSEIFDDQFSVERPDGSNFTLKIRSTKLEDSAMYFCASSLIAGESEQYFGPGTRLTVT.

The CDR3 region has the DNA TGTGCCAGCTCACCAATAGGCTCCCCCTCCTACGAGCAGTACTTC. The encoded protein is CASSPIGSPSYEQYF. V is TRBV18 and J is TRBJ2-7; D uncertain. Trimming removed 2 bases at V and 0 bases at J, with 11 bases between. The CDR3 is made up of 15 amino acids. Germline CDR1 reads KGHSH; CDR2 reads LQKENI.

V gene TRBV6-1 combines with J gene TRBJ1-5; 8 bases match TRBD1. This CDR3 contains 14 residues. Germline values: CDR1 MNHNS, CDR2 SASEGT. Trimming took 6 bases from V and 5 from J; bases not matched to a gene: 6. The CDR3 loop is CASSRTGRDQPQHF. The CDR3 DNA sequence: TGTGCCAGCAGCCGGACAGGGAGAGATCAGCCCCAGCATTTT.

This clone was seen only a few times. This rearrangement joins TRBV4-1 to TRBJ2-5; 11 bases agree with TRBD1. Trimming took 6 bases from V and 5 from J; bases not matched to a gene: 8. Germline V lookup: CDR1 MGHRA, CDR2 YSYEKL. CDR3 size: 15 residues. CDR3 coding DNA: TGCGCCAGCAGACCTGGACAGGGGGCGAGGGAGACCCAGTACTTC. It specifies CASRPGQGARETQYF.

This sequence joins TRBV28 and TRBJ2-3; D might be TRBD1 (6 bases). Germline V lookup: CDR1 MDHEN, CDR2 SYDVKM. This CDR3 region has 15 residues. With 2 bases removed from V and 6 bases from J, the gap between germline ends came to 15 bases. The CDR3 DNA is TGTGCCAGCAGTTTAGAGACAGGAGGTGCGGATACGCAGTATTTT. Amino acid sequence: CASSLETGGADTQYF.

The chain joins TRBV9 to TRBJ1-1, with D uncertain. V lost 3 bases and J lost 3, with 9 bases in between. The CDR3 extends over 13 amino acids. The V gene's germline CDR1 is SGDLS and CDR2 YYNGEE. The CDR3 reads CASSASRDTEAFF. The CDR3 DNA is TGTGCCAGCAGCGCCTCAAGGGACACTGAAGCTTTCTTT. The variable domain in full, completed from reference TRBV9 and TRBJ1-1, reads DSGVTQTPKHLITATGQRVTLRCSPRSGDLSVYWYQQSLDQGLQFLIQYYNGEERAKGNILERFSAQQFPDLHSELNLSSLELGDSALYFCASSASRDTEAFFGQGTRLTVV.

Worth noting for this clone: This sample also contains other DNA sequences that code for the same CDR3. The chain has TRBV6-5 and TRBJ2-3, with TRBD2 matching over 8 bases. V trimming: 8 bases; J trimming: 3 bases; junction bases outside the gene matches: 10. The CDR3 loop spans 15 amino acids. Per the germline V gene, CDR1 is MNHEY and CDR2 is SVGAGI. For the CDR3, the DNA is TGTGCCAGCCGTTCTGGACTAGCTGGAACAGATACGCAGTATTTT. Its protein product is CASRSGLAGTDTQYF.

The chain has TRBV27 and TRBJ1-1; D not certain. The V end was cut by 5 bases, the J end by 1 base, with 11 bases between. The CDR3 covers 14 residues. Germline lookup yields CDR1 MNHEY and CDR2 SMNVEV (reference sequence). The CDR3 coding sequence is TGTGCCAGCAGTCGGCGGGGTCAGAACACTGAAGCTTTCTTT. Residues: CASSRRGQNTEAFF.

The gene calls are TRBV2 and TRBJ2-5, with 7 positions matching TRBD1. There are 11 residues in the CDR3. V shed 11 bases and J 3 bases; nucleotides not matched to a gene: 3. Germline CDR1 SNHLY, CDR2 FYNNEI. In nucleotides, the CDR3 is TGTGCCGGTGGGACAGAAGAGACCCAGTACTTC. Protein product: CAGGTEETQYF.

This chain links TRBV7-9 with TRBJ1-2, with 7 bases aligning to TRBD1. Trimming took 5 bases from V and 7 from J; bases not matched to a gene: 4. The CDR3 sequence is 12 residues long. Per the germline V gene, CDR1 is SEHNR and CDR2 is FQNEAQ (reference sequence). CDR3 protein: CASSIDRAGYTF. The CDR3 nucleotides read TGTGCCAGCAGCATAGACAGGGCTGGCTACACCTTC.